This note documents a single T cell receptor beta chain sequence. Antigen: not known. This sample stems from a study of cytomegalovirus exposure and HLA in healthy donors. The PCR contained 60 Vbeta and 13 Jbeta primers. Clones were sequenced by immunoSEQ multiplex PCR, and TCRdb holds only the in-frame ones, with some missing. The data hold 90,000 to 110,000 clones, with around 75% observed a single time. CDR1 is MNHEY and CDR2 is SMNVEV in the germline V gene (reference sequence). There are 12 residues in the CDR3. Germline trimming cut 9 bases from V and 7 bases from J; bases unmatched to any gene: 6. General observations from the study: In a later analysis, a genetic analysis reported fewer productive-TCR N-insertions in an Asian-associated ancestry cluster than the cohort average.

The chain couples TRBV27 to TRBJ1-2; 9 bases are shared with TRBD1. This receptor was obtained from a man younger than 45 in good health and CMV-seropositive. The sample comprised PBMCs. CDR3 residues: CARKGQGCGYTF. CDR3 nucleotides: TGTGCCAGAAAGGGACAGGGTTGTGGCTACACCTTC.